This T cell receptor beta chain appears in the sequencing data of a study of blood T cell repertoires in COVID-19. Study as a whole: The cDNA or gDNA used as material had been derived from T cells, B-cell-depleted T cells, or PBMCs.

Germline V CDR1 and CDR2: LGHNT, FRNRAP. The J segment lost 0 bases and the V segment lost 3 bases, leaving 14 bases of the junction unmatched. The CDR3 is 19 residues long. The age range of participants was about 18 to 95 years, with residence in about two dozen US areas. Donors were grouped by their self-reported clinical history. Before being deemed recovered, Cohort 3 donors had two negative PCRs, clearance, or symptom resolution. Generated by immunoSEQ multiplex PCR, the TCRdb table keeps only in-frame clones and is missing some. This table holds about 180,000 clones, roughly 83% found once. The sequence derives from a woman in her thirties who had recovered from COVID-19. The source material was PBMCs or T cells enriched from blood (not recorded which). The V and J genes are TRBV12-5 and TRBJ2-1, with 7 bases aligning to TRBD2. The CDR3 sequence: CASGFDPGQAGSSYNEQFF. CDR3 DNA: TGTGCTAGTGGTTTCGACCCTGGGCAAGCGGGGAGCTCCTACAATGAGCAGTTCTTC.